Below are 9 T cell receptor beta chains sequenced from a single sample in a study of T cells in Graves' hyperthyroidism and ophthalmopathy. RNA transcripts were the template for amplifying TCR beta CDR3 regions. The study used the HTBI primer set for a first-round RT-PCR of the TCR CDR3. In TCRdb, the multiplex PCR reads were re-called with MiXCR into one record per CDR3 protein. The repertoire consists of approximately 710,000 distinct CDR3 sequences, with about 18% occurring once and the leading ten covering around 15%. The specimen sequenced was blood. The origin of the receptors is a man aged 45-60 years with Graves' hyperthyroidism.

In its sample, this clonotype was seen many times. CDR3 amino acids: CASSEALRVFMGYEQYF. Here the CDR3 DNA reads TGTGCCAGCAGTGAAGCGCTTCGAGTCTTTATGGGCTACGAGCAGTACTTC. This rearrangement joins TRBV2 to TRBJ2-7; no firm D call. V shed 0 bases and J shed 3 bases, with 18 bases lying between them. The CDR3 is 17 residues long. Per germline, CDR1 SNHLY and CDR2 FYNNEI.

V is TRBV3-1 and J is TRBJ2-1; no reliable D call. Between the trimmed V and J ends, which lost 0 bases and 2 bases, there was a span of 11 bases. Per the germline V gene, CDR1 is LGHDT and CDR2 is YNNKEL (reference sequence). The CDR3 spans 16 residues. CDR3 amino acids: CASSQDLAVTYNEQFF. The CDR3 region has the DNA TGTGCCAGCAGCCAAGATCTCGCCGTCACCTACAATGAGCAGTTCTTC.

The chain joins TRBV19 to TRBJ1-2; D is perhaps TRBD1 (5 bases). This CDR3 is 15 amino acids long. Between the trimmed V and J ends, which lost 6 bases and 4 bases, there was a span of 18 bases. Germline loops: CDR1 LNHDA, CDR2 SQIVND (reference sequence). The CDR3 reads CASSRTPGVPYGYTF. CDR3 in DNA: TGTGCCAGTAGCCGTACTCCGGGGGTCCCCTATGGCTACACCTTC.

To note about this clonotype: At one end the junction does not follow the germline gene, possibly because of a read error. CDR3 nucleotides: TGTGCCAGCAGTCGCAGGCTAGCGGGAGGGCAAACCGGGGAGCTGCTTTTT. Translating it yields CASSRRLAGGQTGELLF. The genes are TRBV12-3 or TRBV12-4 and TRBJ2-2; 12 nucleotides agree with TRBD2. The CDR3 loop spans 17 amino acids.

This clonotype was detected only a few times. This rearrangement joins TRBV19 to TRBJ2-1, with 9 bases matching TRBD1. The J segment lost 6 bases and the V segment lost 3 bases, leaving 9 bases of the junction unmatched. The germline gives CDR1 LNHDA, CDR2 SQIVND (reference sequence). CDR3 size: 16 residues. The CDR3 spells CASSILTQGAGNEQFF. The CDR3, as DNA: TGTGCCAGTAGTATTCTGACACAGGGGGCGGGCAATGAGCAGTTCTTC.

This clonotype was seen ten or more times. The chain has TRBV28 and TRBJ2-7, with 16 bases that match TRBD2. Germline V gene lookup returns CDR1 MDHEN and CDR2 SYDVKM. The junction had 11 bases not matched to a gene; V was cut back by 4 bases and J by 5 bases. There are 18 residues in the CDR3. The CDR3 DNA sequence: TGTGCCAGCAGTTCCGCCGGGACTAGCGGGAGGGGGGTCGACGAGCAGTACTTC. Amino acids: CASSSAGTSGRGVDEQYF.

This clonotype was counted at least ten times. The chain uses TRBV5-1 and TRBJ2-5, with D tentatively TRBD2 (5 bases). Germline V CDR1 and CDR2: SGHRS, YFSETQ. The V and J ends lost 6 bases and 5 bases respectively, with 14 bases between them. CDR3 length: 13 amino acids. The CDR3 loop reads CASNPGGGETQYF. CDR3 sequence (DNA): TGCGCCAGCAACCCCGGAGGCGGGGAGACCCAGTACTTC.

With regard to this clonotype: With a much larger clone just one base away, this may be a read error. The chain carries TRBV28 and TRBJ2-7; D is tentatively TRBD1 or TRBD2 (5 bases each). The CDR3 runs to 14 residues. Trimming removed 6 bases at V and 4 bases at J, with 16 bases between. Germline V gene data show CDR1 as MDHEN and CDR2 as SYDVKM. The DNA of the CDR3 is TGTGCCAGCAGAGCCATCCGGGGCCCTTACGAGCAGTACTTC. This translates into CASRAIRGPYEQYF.

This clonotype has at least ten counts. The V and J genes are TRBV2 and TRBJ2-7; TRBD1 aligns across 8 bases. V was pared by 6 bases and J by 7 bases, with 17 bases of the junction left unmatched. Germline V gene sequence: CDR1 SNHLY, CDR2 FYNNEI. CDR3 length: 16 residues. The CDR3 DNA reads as TGTGCCAGCAGCCAGAGTTGGACAGGGAGGTCGAGTGAGCAGTACTTC. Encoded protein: CASSQSWTGRSSEQYF.